This T cell receptor (beta chain) derives from a study of CD8 T cells in Susac syndrome. Overall study findings and caveats: Susac syndrome CD4+ T cell repertoires showed no clonal expansion.

FACS enriched CD8+ TEMRA cells, while bulk CD8+ and CD4+ were negatively isolated. Reverse transcription of roughly 0.45 to 1 ug RNA was carried out with random hexamers. MiXCR was run by TCRdb on the immunoSEQ multiplex PCR reads, yielding one entry per CDR3 protein. The repertoire consists of about 180,000 distinct CDR3 sequences, with about 93% occurring once and the leading ten covering around 0.1%. This clonotype was observed a handful of times. Its specificity is not known. The V gene's germline CDR1 is SGHTA and CDR2 FQGNSA. Trimming took off 1 base at V and 4 bases at J, with 10 bases between the two ends. The CDR3 length is 14 residues.

The rearrangement links TRBV7-2 to TRBJ1-1; perhaps TRBD1 as D (5 bases). What was sequenced was CD4+ T cells from PBMCs. This TCR was recovered from a human donor with Susac syndrome. The CDR3 loop is CASSLVGGSTEAFF. CDR3 nucleotides: TGTGCCAGCAGCTTAGTTGGGGGATCCACTGAAGCTTTCTTT.